Reported below is one T cell receptor beta chain. The antigen is undetermined. The germline V gene encodes CDR1 MGHDK and CDR2 SYGVNS. V gave up 1 base and J gave up 3 bases, with 11 bases separating them. CDR3 length: 15 residues. This sample is drawn from a study of shared clonotypes between healthy human individuals. Study observations and caveats: Deeper or shallower sequencing was expected to change how clonotypes are shared among donors. Non-shared clonotypes showed lower generation probabilities than clonotypes common to all four donors.

The study separated CD4+ cells into CD45RA+ naive and CD45RA-negative memory subsets. The table came from immunoSEQ multiplex PCR; TCRdb's copy has only in-frame clones and leaves some out. The sample lists 2.3 million or so clones, 85% to 95% occurring once. This sequence originates from a man in his late teens or twenties in good health. Some clones in this sample may be carry-over from other donors' samples. The sequenced sample was naive CD4+ T cells from PBMCs. Subset reported: CD45RA+ positively selected. The V call is TRBV25-1, the J call TRBJ2-3, with a possible D match to TRBD1 (6 bases). The CDR3 nucleotides are TGTGCCAGCAGTGAATTACTGGGGGCGACAGATACGCAGTATTTT. Amino acid sequence: CASSELLGATDTQYF.